A single sample gave rise to the 9 T cell receptor beta chains below, sequenced in a study of monozygotic twins with inflammatory bowel disease. TCRdb reworked the 5' RACE reads into one entry per CDR3 protein, no DNA. The sample totals some 330,000 distinct CDR3 sequences. The sequenced sample consisted of blood. Receptors originate from a human donor with ulcerative colitis or Crohn's disease, or a healthy co-twin of an affected twin (not recorded which).

V is TRBV10-3 and J is TRBJ2-7; TCRdb outputs TRBD1, but without DNA this stays unchecked. The CDR3 runs to 15 residues. The V gene's germline CDR1 is ENHRY and CDR2 SYGVKD. CDR3 protein: CAISESGTQFYEQYF.

The chain combines TRBV4-3 with TRBJ1-1; the TCRdb D gene call, TRBD1, has no DNA to confirm it. Germline loops: CDR1 LGHNA, CDR2 YSLEER. The CDR3 consists of 16 residues. The CDR3 sequence: CASSHLTQGAYTEAFF.

The V call is TRBV12-3 or TRBV12-4, the J call TRBJ2-2. This CDR3 contains 14 residues. The CDR3 region is CASSTLLGTGELFF.

The genes are TRBV20-1 and TRBJ2-2; checking the TCRdb D call of TRBD2 is not possible without DNA. Germline loops: CDR1 DFQATT, CDR2 SNEGSKA (reference sequence). The CDR3 spans 14 residues. This chain's CDR3 is CSAPAGVNTGELFF.

The V and J genes are TRBV7-6 and TRBJ1-2; the TRBD1 assignment by TCRdb is unverifiable without DNA. Germline-derived CDR1 and CDR2 are SGHVS and FNYEAQ. The CDR3 has 13 amino acids. The CDR3 here is CASSLDSGYGYTF.

V and J are TRBV20-1 and TRBJ2-1; without DNA, the TCRdb call of TRBD2 cannot be checked. The CDR3 totals 14 residues. Germline CDR1 and CDR2: DFQATT and SNEGSKA (reference sequence). The CDR3 loop is CSATGLAGGEEQFF.

V gene TRBV29-1 combines with J gene TRBJ2-4. Germline V gene lookup returns CDR1 SQVTM and CDR2 ANQGSEA. This CDR3 comprises 11 residues. CDR3 amino acids: CSVVSANIQYF.

The CDR3 reads CASSYGTTGTGSIYEQYF. The chain uses TRBV5-1 and TRBJ2-7; TCRdb's assignment of TRBD1 cannot be checked, as there is no DNA. Germline CDR1 reads SGHRS; CDR2 reads YFSETQ. This CDR3 contains 18 residues.

The chain uses TRBV7-9 and TRBJ1-1; TCRdb calls TRBD1, which cannot be checked without DNA. The CDR3 is 13 residues long. Looked up from germline, CDR1 is SEHNR and CDR2 is FQNEAQ (reference sequence). The CDR3 protein is CASSSGQLTEAFF. The full variable domain, with the rest looked up from reference TRBV7-9 and TRBJ1-1, is DTGVSQNPRHKITKRGQNVTFRCDPISEHNRLYWYRQTLGQGPEFLTYFQNEAQLEKSRLLSDRFSAERPKGSFSTLEIQRTEQGDSAMYLCASSSGQLTEAFFGQGTRLTVV.